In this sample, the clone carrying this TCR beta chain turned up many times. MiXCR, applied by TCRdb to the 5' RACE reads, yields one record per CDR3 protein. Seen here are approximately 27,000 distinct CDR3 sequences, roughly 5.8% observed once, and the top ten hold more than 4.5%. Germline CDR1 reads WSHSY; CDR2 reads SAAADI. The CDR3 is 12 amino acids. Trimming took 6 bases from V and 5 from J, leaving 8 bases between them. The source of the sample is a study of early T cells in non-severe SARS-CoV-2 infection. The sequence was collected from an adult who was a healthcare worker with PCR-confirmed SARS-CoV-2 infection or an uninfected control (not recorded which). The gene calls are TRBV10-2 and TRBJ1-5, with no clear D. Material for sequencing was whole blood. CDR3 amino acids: CASSFGDQPQHF. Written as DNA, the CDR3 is TGCGCCAGCAGCTTCGGGGATCAGCCCCAGCATTTT.